This T cell receptor (beta chain) appears in the sequencing data of a study of T-cell memory formation after mild COVID-19. General study points: The pre-infection memory compartment contained some responding clones, suggesting cross-reactive memory joined.

Germline V CDR1 and CDR2: DFQATT, SNEGSKA (reference sequence). This CDR3 is 13 amino acids long. V was clipped by 1 base and J by 6 bases, with 11 bases between them. A note on this clonotype: What it binds is not known.

One entry per CDR3 protein, called by TCRdb with MiXCR from the 5' RACE reads. The data show 200,000 to 300,000 distinct CDR3 sequences, 8% to 10% seen once. Sequenced: PBMCs or a T cell subset sorted from them (not recorded which). The chain links TRBV20-1 to TRBJ2-3; D not resolved. The TCR comes from a man aged 18 to 30 who had mild COVID-19 (a few samples of this study predate the infection). Cell type and time point are not known. This CDR3 is CSARVVASDTQYF. The CDR3 DNA follows: TGCAGTGCTAGAGTGGTCGCATCCGATACGCAGTATTTT.